A selection of T cell receptor beta chains follows, all from one sample in a study of blood T cell repertoires in COVID-19. TCRdb keeps only in-frame clones here, not all; method: immunoSEQ multiplex PCR. Here the sample spans a few hundred thousand clones, roughly nine tenths being singletons. The sequenced sample consisted of peripheral blood. The receptors were sampled from a woman aged 45-59 years with acute or convalescent COVID-19. Both conserved end residues are part of each CDR3. Each record gives: V gene, clone size, J gene, CDR3 length, D gene, CDR3 protein, CDR3 DNA. D genes are given only for firm matches. Some rows mark clone size as missing; the rest say once, few, many or name a class of expanded clone.

v_gene: TRBV6-5; abundance: .; j_gene: TRBJ1-1; len: 15; d_gene: .; CDR3aa: CASSMGSLGDTEAFF; CDR3nt: TGTGCCAGCAGTATGGGGTCTTTAGGGGACACTGAAGCTTTCTTT
v_gene: TRBV9; abundance: few; j_gene: TRBJ2-1; len: 18; d_gene: TRBD2; CDR3aa: CASSAARTSGGNYNEQFF; CDR3nt: TGTGCCAGCAGCGCTGCCCGGACTAGCGGGGGGAATTACAATGAGCAGTTCTTC
v_gene: TRBV19; abundance: .; j_gene: TRBJ2-7; len: 15; d_gene: TRBD1; CDR3aa: CASSPRDRGSYEQYF; CDR3nt: TGTGCCAGTAGTCCGCGTGACAGGGGCTCCTACGAGCAGTACTTC
v_gene: TRBV4-1; abundance: .; j_gene: TRBJ2-2; len: 15; d_gene: .; CDR3aa: CASSLGGANTGELFF; CDR3nt: TGCGCCAGCAGCCTCGGCGGCGCGAACACCGGGGAGCTGTTTTTT
v_gene: TRBV18; abundance: .; j_gene: TRBJ1-5; len: 14; d_gene: .; CDR3aa: CASSTAQDNQPQHF; CDR3nt: TGTGCCAGCTCCACCGCACAGGACAATCAGCCCCAGCATTTT
v_gene: TRBV6-5; abundance: .; j_gene: TRBJ2-1; len: 14; d_gene: .; CDR3aa: CATSFSPYYNEQFF; CDR3nt: TGTGCCACCTCGTTTAGTCCCTATTACAATGAGCAGTTCTTC
v_gene: TRBV12-1; abundance: .; j_gene: TRBJ2-5; len: 15; d_gene: .; CDR3aa: CASSFKATWSETQYF; CDR3nt: TGTGCCAGCAGCTTTAAAGCAACGTGGTCGGAGACCCAGTACTTC
v_gene: TRBV19; abundance: .; j_gene: TRBJ2-1; len: 16; d_gene: .; CDR3aa: CASSPWGGSSYNEQFF; CDR3nt: TGTGCCAGTAGTCCCTGGGGCGGAAGCTCCTACAATGAGCAGTTCTTC
v_gene: TRBV5-6; abundance: .; j_gene: TRBJ1-3; len: 17; d_gene: .; CDR3aa: CASSLAGSGRTGNTIYF; CDR3nt: TGTGCCAGCAGCTTGGCCGGGTCAGGGAGGACTGGAAACACCATATATTTT
v_gene: TRBV12-3/TRBV12-4; abundance: once; j_gene: TRBJ1-1; len: 13; d_gene: .; CDR3aa: CASTWTVNTEAFF; CDR3nt: TGTGCCAGCACCTGGACAGTGAACACTGAAGCTTTCTTT